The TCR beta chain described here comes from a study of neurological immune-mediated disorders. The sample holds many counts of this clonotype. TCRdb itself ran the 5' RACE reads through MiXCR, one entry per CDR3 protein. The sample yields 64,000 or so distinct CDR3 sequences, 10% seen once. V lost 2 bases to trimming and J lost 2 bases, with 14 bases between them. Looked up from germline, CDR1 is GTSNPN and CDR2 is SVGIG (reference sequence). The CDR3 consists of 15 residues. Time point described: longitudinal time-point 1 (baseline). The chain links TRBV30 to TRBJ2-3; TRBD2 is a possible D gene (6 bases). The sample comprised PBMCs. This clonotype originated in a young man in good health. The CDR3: CAWSQEGLDTDTQYF. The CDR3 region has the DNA TGTGCCTGGAGTCAGGAGGGGCTGGACACAGATACGCAGTATTTT. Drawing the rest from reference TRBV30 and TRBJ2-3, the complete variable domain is SQTIHQWPATLVQPVGSPLSLECTVEGTSNPNLYWYRQAAGRGLQLLFYSVGIGQISSEVPQNLSASRPQDRQFILSSKKLLLSDSGFYLCAWSQEGLDTDTQYFGPGTRLTVL.